Presented here are 17 T cell receptor beta chains from one specimen sequenced in a study of blood T cell repertoires in COVID-19. Generated by immunoSEQ multiplex PCR, the TCRdb table keeps only in-frame clones and is missing some. The repertoire holds about 200,000 clones, with about nine tenths as singletons. Material: peripheral blood. The receptors shown here come from a man aged 35-49 years with acute or convalescent COVID-19.

The chain has TRBV7-9 and TRBJ2-5; 7 positions match TRBD2. Per the germline V gene, CDR1 is SEHNR and CDR2 is FQNEAQ (reference sequence). The CDR3 has 14 residues. Trimming cost V 1 base and J 4 bases; bases outside gene matches: 3. The CDR3 sequence: CASSLVSGGETQYF. CDR3 bases: TGTGCCAGCAGCTTAGTGTCGGGGGGAGAGACCCAGTACTTC.

This chain joins TRBV5-1 and TRBJ2-3, with D unresolved. Trimming shortened V by 4 bases and J by 1 base, and 13 bases separated the two germline ends. The germline V gene has CDR1 SGHRS and CDR2 YFSETQ. The CDR3 length is 15 residues. The CDR3 reads CASSSNPSGTDTQYF. CDR3 DNA: TGCGCCAGCAGCAGCAATCCTTCTGGCACAGATACGCAGTATTTT.

This clone has only one observation. This chain links TRBV18 with TRBJ2-6, with D perhaps TRBD1 (5 bases). The germline V gene encodes CDR1 KGHSH and CDR2 LQKENI. The CDR3 runs 13 residues. Between the trimmed V and J ends, which lost 9 bases and 4 bases, there was a span of 10 bases. The CDR3 DNA reads TGTGCCAGTCAGGGTACGGGGGCCAACGTCCTGACTTTC. Translated: CASQGTGANVLTF.

The V and J genes are TRBV5-1 and TRBJ2-3, with D perhaps TRBD2 (6 bases). Germline V gene sequence: CDR1 SGHRS, CDR2 YFSETQ. Trimming left V 3 bases short and J 2 bases short, with 16 bases between. CDR3 length: 16 residues. CDR3 residues: CASSWDRLGPTDTQYF. The DNA for the CDR3 is TGCGCCAGCAGCTGGGATCGACTAGGACCCACAGATACGCAGTATTTT.

This chain uses TRBV7-2 with TRBJ2-3; 7 nucleotides align to TRBD1. J lost 0 bases, V lost 9 bases, and 6 bases had no gene match. CDR1 SGHTA and CDR2 FQGNSA come from the germline V gene. There are 14 residues in the CDR3. The CDR3 sequence: CASLQGLSTDTQYF. CDR3 coding DNA: TGTGCCAGTCTACAGGGGCTTAGCACAGATACGCAGTATTTT.

This chain joins TRBV15 and TRBJ2-7; 8 bases fit TRBD2. V was pared by 0 bases and J by 1 base, with 5 bases of the junction left unmatched. CDR1 and CDR2 from the germline V gene are LNHNV and YYDKDF (reference sequence). This CDR3 is built from 16 residues. For the CDR3, the DNA is TGTGCCACCAGCAGAGATCCGAGCGGGGGTTCCTACGAGCAGTACTTC. It encodes CATSRDPSGGSYEQYF.

The V gene is TRBV7-2, the J gene TRBJ1-3; TRBD1 aligns across 9 bases. CDR1 is SGHTA, CDR2 FQGNSA, per germline. J lost 4 bases, V lost 2 bases, and 9 bases had no gene match. This CDR3 has 17 residues. The CDR3 sequence: CASSLLGTGRSGNTIYF. The CDR3 DNA sequence: TGTGCCAGCAGCTTACTCGGGACAGGGAGGAGCGGAAACACCATATATTTT.

The chain combines TRBV7-2 with TRBJ1-6; 10 nucleotides align to TRBD1. The CDR3 sequence is 16 residues long. The V gene's germline CDR1 is SGHTA and CDR2 FQGNSA. V was pared by 5 bases and J by 4 bases, with 5 bases of the junction left unmatched. The CDR3 spells CASSPRTGGYNSPLHF. The CDR3 nucleotides are TGTGCCAGCAGCCCTCGGACAGGGGGGTATAATTCACCCCTCCACTTT.

J is TRBJ1-4 and V is TRBV4-1, with 7 bases matching TRBD1. Trimming at V came to 8 bases and at J to 4 bases, leaving 7 bases not matched to a gene. The length of the CDR3 is 14 residues. From germline, CDR1 is MGHRA and CDR2 YSYEKL. CDR3 DNA: TGCGCCAGCCAGTGGAGACAGGGTAATGAAAAACTGTTTTTT. This sequence encodes CASQWRQGNEKLFF.

This chain joins TRBV4-2 and TRBJ1-1; D gene ambiguous. Deletions cut 0 bases from V and 1 base from J, with 9 bases between. Germline V lookup: CDR1 LGHNA, CDR2 YNFKEQ. The CDR3 contains 15 residues. The CDR3 sequence is CASSQERAQNTEAFF. The DNA for the CDR3 is TGTGCCAGCAGCCAAGAGCGGGCCCAGAACACTGAAGCTTTCTTT.

This clone has only one observation. This chain connects TRBV7-3 to TRBJ2-6, with no clear D. The germline gives CDR1 SGHTA, CDR2 FQGTGA. The germline V and J ends were trimmed by 5 bases and 2 bases, with 10 bases remaining between them. There are 15 residues in the CDR3. CDR3 sequence reads: CASSPHMTGANVLTF. The DNA of the CDR3 is TGTGCCAGCAGCCCGCACATGACTGGGGCCAACGTCCTGACTTTC.

This chain joins TRBV7-9 and TRBJ1-4; the D is unclear. Germline V gene data show CDR1 as SEHNR and CDR2 as FQNEAQ (reference sequence). The V and J ends lost 9 bases and 4 bases respectively, with 12 bases between them. This CDR3 comprises 13 residues. DNA for the CDR3: TGTGCCAGAACCTTCGGTGATAATGAAAAACTGTTTTTT. It encodes CARTFGDNEKLFF.

The chain uses TRBV28 and TRBJ2-1; TRBD1 is a possible D gene (6 bases). Germline-derived CDR1 and CDR2 are MDHEN and SYDVKM. The V gene lost 3 bases and the J gene lost 2 bases, with 11 bases spanning the gap. This CDR3 has 15 residues. CDR3 in amino acids: CASSLQGITYNEQFF. The CDR3 bases are TGTGCCAGCAGTTTGCAGGGGATCACCTACAATGAGCAGTTCTTC.

The chain carries TRBV7-6 and TRBJ2-3; TRBD2 matches at 10 bases. The CDR3 extends over 16 amino acids. The germline V gene has CDR1 SGHVS and CDR2 FNYEAQ. V lost 5 bases and J lost 0; bases outside the gene matches: 5. CDR3 sequence (DNA): TGTGCCAGCAGCATTCTAGCGGGGGCTAGCACAGATACGCAGTATTTT. Translated, it gives CASSILAGASTDTQYF.

The CDR3 protein is CASSETDRGRQPQHF. The CDR3 coding sequence is TGCGCCAGCAGTGAGACGGACAGGGGGCGTCAGCCCCAGCATTTT. The chain couples TRBV10-2 to TRBJ1-5, with TRBD1 matching over 11 bases. The CDR3 length is 15 residues. Germline lookup yields CDR1 WSHSY and CDR2 SAAADI. Trimming took 2 bases from V and 6 from J; bases not matched to a gene: 3.

This sequence joins TRBV18 and TRBJ1-1; 7 bases agree with TRBD1. V trimming: 3 bases; J trimming: 2 bases; junction bases outside the gene matches: 6. The CDR3 contains 15 residues. CDR1 and CDR2 from the germline V gene are KGHSH and LQKENI. The CDR3 DNA follows: TGTGCCAGCTCACCTCTCCGGGACAGAAACACTGAAGCTTTCTTT. As protein: CASSPLRDRNTEAFF. Full variable domain (rest looked up from reference TRBV18 and TRBJ1-1): NAGVMQNPRHLVRRRGQEARLRCSPMKGHSHVYWYRQLPEEGLKFMVYLQKENIIDESGMPKERFSAEFPKEGPSILRIQQVVRGDSAAYFCASSPLRDRNTEAFFGQGTRLTVV.

The gene calls are TRBV5-1 and TRBJ2-1, with a possible D match to TRBD1 (5 bases). V gave up 5 bases and J gave up 5 bases, with 11 bases separating them. The CDR3 consists of 13 residues. Germline V gene lookup returns CDR1 SGHRS and CDR2 YFSETQ. The CDR3 region has the DNA TGCGCCAGCAGACCTGACAGAAACAATGAGCAGTTCTTC. Translated: CASRPDRNNEQFF.